This T cell receptor (beta chain) derives from a study of blood T cell repertoires in COVID-19. As for the study in general: Both acute and convalescent COVID-19 samples were obtained from the United States, Italy and Spain. PBMCs, B-cell-depleted T cells, or T cells were the source of the cDNA or gDNA that made up the material.

Per the study methods: Amplified reference gene primers provided the basis for estimating nucleated cell counts. Data came from immunoSEQ multiplex PCR; TCRdb stores just in-frame clones and leaves some out. That table gives V, J and clone size, and the DNA gave D and trimming. The repertoire has 380,000 or so clones, more than 75% of them found once; the top ten carry 0.85% to 1.2%. There are 14 residues in the CDR3. The V gene lost 2 bases and the J gene lost 7 bases, with 12 bases spanning the gap. The germline V gene encodes CDR1 MNHNY and CDR2 SVGAGI (reference sequence). The sample comprised peripheral blood. The receptor's source is a human donor with acute or convalescent COVID-19. The donor label of this sample is uncertain. The rearrangement uses TRBV6-6 and TRBJ2-1; D is perhaps TRBD1 (6 bases). CDR3 sequence: CASSYQGFGNEQFF. The CDR3 DNA reads as TGTGCCAGCAGTTACCAGGGGTTCGGTAATGAGCAGTTCTTC.